This T cell receptor beta chain was recorded in a study of blood T cell repertoires in COVID-19. Study at large: Samples came from the United States, Italy and Spain, spanning acute and convalescent COVID-19. Nucleic acid was either cDNA or gDNA, and it came from T cells, B-cell-depleted T cells, or PBMCs.

The CDR3 totals 11 residues. Trimming took off 6 bases at V and 6 bases at J, with 8 bases between the two ends. Germline V gene sequence: CDR1 MNHEY, CDR2 SVGAGI. Using immunoSEQ multiplex PCR, the repertoire was profiled, and TCRdb retains in-frame clones only, with some absent. The data show roughly 150,000 clones, 80% to 95% seen once. Seattle participants joined during active infection and were tracked over time. This receptor was obtained from a woman between 55 and 75 years old with COVID-19, enrolled during active disease. Sequences were obtained from peripheral blood. This chain joins TRBV6-5 and TRBJ1-1; D may be TRBD1 (5 bases). The CDR3 region is CASSQGSEAFF. The CDR3 nucleotides are TGTGCCAGCAGCCAGGGCTCTGAAGCTTTCTTT.